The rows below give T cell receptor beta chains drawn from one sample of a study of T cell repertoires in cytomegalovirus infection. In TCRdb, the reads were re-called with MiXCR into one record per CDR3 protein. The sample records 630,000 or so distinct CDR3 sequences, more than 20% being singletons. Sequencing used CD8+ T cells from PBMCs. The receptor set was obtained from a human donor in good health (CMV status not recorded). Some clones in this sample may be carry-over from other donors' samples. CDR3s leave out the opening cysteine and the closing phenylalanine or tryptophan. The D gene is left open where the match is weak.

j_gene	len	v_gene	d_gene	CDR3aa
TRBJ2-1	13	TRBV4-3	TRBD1	ASSRGTGNHNEQF
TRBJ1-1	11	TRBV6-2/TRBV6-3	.	ASSGVGNTEAF
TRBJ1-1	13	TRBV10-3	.	AISGDPTADTEAF
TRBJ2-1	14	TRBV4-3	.	ASSQVTTPGRNEQF
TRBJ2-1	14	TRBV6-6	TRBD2	ASSSPFSGGANEQF
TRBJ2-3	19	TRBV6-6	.	ASSYSAGATSVILSTDTQY
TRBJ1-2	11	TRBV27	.	ASSPSIVYGYT
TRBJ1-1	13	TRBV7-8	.	ASSPTGKMNTEAF
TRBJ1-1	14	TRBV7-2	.	ASSLTTGTPFTEAF
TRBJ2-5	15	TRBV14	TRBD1	ASSHVQVWDSQETQY
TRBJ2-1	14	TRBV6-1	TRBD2	ASSLTSGGVLSEQF
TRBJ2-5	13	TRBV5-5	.	ASSLAGQPPETQY
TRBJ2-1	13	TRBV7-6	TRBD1	ASSFGQGAMNEQF